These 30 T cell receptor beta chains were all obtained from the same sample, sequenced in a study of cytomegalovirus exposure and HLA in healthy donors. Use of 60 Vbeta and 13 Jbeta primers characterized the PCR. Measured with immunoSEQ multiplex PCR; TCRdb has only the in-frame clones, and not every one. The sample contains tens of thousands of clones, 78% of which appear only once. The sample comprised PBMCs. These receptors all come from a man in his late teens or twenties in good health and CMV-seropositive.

The CDR3 nucleotides are TGTGCCTGGAGGAACACAGGGGCGGAGACCCAGTACTTC. Protein sequence: CAWRNTGAETQYF. The chain has TRBV30 and TRBJ2-5, with 7 bases lining up with TRBD1. This CDR3 is built from 13 residues. Germline V gene sequence: CDR1 GTSNPN, CDR2 SVGIG (reference sequence). The J segment lost 5 bases and the V segment lost 3 bases, leaving 6 bases of the junction unmatched.

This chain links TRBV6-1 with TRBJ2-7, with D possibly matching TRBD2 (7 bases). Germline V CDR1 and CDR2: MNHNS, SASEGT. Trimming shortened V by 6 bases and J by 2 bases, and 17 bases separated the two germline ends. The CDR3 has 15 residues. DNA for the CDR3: TGTGCCAGCAGGACTCATGGGGAGGGGGCCTACGAGCAGTACTTC. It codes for CASRTHGEGAYEQYF.

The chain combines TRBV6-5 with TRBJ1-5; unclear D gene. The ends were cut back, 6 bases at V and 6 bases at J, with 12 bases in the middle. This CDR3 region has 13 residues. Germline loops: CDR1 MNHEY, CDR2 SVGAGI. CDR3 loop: CASSQGVGQPQHF. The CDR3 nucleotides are TGTGCCAGCAGCCAAGGAGTGGGTCAGCCCCAGCATTTT.

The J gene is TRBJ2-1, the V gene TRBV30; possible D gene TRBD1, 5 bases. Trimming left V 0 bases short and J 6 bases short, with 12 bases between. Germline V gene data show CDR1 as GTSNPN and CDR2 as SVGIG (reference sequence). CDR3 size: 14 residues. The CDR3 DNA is TGTGCCTGGAGTGTACCAGGGCAGGGCAATGAGCAGTTCTTC. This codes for CAWSVPGQGNEQFF.

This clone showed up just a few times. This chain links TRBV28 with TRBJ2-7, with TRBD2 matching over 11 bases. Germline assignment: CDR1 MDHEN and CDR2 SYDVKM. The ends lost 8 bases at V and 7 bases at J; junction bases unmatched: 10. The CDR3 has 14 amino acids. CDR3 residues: CASRKTSGVGEQYF. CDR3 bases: TGTGCCAGCCGCAAGACTAGCGGGGTTGGAGAGCAGTACTTC.

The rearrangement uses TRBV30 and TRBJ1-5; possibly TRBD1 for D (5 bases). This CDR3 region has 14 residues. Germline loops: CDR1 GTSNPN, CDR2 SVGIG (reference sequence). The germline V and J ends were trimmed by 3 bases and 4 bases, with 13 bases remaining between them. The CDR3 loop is CAWRGGSVNQPQHF. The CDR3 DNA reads TGTGCCTGGAGGGGGGGTTCCGTGAATCAGCCCCAGCATTTT.

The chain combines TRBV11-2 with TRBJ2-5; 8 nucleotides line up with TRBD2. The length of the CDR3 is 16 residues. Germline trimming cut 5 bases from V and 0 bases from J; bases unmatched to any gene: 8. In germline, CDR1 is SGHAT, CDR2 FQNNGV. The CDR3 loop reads CASSTWTSRYQETQYF. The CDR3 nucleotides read TGTGCCAGCAGCACGTGGACTAGCAGGTACCAAGAGACCCAGTACTTC.

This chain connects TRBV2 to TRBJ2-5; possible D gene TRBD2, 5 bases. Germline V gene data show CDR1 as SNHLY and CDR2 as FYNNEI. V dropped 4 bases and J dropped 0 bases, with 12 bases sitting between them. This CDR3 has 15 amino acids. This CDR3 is CASSVGGGYQETQYF. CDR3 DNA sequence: TGTGCCAGCAGTGTAGGTGGAGGTTACCAAGAGACCCAGTACTTC.

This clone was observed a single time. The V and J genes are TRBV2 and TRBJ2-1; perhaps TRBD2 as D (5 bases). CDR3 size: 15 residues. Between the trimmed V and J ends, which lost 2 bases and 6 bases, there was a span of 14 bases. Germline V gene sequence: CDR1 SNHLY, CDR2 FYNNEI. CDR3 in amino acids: CASSELTASGNEQFF. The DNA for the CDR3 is TGTGCCAGCAGTGAACTTACCGCCAGCGGCAATGAGCAGTTCTTC.

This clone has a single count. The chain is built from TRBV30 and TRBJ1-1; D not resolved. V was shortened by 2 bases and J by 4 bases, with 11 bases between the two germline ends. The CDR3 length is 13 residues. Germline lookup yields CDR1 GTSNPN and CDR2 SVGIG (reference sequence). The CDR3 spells CAWSSLGSTEAFF. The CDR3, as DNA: TGTGCCTGGAGTTCTCTGGGGAGCACTGAAGCTTTCTTT.

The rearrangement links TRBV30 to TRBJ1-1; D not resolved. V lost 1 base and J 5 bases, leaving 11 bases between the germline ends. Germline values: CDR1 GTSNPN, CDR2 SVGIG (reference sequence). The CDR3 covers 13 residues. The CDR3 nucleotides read TGTGCCTGGAGTGCCCTCCGGGAAACTGAAGCTTTCTTT. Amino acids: CAWSALRETEAFF.

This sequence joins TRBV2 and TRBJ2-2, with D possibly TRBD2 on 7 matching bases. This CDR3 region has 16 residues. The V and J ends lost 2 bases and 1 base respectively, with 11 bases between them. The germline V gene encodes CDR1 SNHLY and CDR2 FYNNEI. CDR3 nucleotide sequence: TGTGCCAGCAGTGAAACGGGGGGCCGGAACACCGGGGAGCTGTTTTTT. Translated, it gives CASSETGGRNTGELFF.

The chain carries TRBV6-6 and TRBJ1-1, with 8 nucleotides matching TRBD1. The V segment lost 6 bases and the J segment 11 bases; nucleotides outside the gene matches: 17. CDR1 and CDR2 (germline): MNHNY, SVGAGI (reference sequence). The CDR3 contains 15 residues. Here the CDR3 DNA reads TGTGCCAGCAGCTATCAGGGGGCGCGGGTTGAAACGGCTTTCTTT. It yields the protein CASSYQGARVETAFF.

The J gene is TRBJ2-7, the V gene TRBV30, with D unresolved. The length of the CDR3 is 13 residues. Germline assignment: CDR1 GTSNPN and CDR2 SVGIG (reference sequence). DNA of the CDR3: TGTGCATCCACTAAGGATCAGAGCGACGAGCAGTACTTC. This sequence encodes CASTKDQSDEQYF.

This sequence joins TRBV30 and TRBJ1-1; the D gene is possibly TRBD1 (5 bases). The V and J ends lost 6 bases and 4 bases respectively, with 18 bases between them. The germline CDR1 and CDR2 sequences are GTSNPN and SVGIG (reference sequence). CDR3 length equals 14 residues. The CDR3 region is CACTGSPRGTEAFF. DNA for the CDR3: TGTGCCTGCACCGGGAGCCCAAGGGGCACTGAAGCTTTCTTT.

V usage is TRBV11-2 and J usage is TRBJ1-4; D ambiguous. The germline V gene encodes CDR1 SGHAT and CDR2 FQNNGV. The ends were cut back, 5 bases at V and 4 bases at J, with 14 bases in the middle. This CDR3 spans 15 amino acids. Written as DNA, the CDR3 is TGTGCCAGCAGCCAGCGGGTGATGGATAATGAAAAACTGTTTTTT. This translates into CASSQRVMDNEKLFF.

CDR3 protein: CASSPGQDRYEQYF. As DNA, the CDR3 is TGTGCCAGCAGCCCAGGACAAGATCGGTACGAGCAGTACTTC. The chain is built from TRBV7-3 and TRBJ2-7; tentatively, D is TRBD1 (5 bases). CDR3 size: 14 residues. Trimming cost V 5 bases and J 4 bases, with 15 bases left between them. CDR1 and CDR2 (germline): SGHTA, FQGTGA.

CDR3 sequence (DNA): TGTGCCAGCAGCCCCGATCAGGGAAATAACTATGGCTACACCTTC. Translation gives CASSPDQGNNYGYTF. The chain uses TRBV4-2 and TRBJ1-2; D might be TRBD1 (5 bases). This CDR3 is 15 amino acids long. Germline V lookup: CDR1 LGHNA, CDR2 YNFKEQ. Trimming shortened V by 4 bases and J by 1 base, and 13 bases separated the two germline ends.

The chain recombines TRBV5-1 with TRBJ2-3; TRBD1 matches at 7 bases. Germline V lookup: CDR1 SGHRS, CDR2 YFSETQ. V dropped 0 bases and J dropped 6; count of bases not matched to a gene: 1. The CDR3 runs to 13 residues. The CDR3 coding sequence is TGCGCCAGCAGCTTGGACAGGGGTGATACGCAGTATTTT. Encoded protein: CASSLDRGDTQYF.

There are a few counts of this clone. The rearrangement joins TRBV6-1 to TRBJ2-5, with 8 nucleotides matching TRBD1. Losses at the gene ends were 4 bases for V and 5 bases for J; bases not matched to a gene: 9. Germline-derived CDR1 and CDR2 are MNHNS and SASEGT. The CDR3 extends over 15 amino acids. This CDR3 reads CASSVTDRERETQYF. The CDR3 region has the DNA TGTGCCAGCAGTGTGACGGACAGGGAGCGGGAGACCCAGTACTTC.

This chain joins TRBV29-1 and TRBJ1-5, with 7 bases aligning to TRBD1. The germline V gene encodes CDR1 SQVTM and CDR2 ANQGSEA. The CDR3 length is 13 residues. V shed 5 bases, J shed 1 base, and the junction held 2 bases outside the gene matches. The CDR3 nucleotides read TGCAGCGTTCGACAGGGCAGCAATCAGCCCCAGCATTTT. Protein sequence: CSVRQGSNQPQHF.

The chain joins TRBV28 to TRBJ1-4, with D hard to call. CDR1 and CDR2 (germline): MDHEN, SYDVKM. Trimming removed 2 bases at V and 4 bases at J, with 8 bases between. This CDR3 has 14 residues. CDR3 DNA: TGTGCCAGCAGTTTAGAACAGCTTAATGAAAAACTGTTTTTT. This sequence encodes CASSLEQLNEKLFF.

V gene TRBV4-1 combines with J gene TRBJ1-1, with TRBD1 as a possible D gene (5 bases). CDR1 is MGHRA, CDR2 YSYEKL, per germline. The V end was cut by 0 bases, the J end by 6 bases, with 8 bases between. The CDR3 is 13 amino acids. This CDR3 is CASSQDQGAEAFF. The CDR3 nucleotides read TGCGCCAGCAGCCAAGATCAGGGCGCTGAAGCTTTCTTT.

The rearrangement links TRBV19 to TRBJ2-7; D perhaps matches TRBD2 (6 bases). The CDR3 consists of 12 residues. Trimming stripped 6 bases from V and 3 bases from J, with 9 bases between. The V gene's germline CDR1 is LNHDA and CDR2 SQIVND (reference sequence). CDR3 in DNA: TGTGCCAGTAGCATGGGGGGCTACGAGCAGTACTTC. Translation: CASSMGGYEQYF. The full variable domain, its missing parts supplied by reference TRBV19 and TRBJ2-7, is DGGITQSPKYLFRKEGQNVTLSCEQNLNHDAMYWYRQDPGQGLRLIYYSQIVNDFQKGDIAEGYSVSREKKESFPLTVTSAQKNPTAFYLCASSMGGYEQYFGPGTRLTVT.

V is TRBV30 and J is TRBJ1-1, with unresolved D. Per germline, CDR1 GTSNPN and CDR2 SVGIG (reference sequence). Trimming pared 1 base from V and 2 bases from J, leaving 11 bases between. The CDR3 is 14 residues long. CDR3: CAWSASGLNTEAFF. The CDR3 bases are TGTGCCTGGAGTGCCTCTGGGCTTAACACTGAAGCTTTCTTT.

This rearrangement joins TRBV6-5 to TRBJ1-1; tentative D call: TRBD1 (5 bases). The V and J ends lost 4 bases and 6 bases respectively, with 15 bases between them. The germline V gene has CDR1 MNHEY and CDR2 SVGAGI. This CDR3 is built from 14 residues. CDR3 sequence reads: CASSSVPIGAEAFF. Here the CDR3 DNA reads TGTGCCAGCAGTTCCGTGCCGATAGGGGCTGAAGCTTTCTTT.

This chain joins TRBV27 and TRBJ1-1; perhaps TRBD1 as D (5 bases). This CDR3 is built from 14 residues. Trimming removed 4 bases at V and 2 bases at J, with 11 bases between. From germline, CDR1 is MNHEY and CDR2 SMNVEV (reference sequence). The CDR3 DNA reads TGTGCCAGCAGTTGGGGAGGGACCAACACTGAAGCTTTCTTT. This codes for CASSWGGTNTEAFF.

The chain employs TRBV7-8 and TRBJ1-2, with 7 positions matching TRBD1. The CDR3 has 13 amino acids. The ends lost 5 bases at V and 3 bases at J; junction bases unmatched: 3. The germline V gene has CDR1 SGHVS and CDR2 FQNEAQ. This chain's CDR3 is CASSPDRDYGYTF. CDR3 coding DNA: TGTGCCAGCAGCCCTGACAGGGACTATGGCTACACCTTC.

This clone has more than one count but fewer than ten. The CDR3 here is CAWSVGSSGYNEQFF. DNA for the CDR3: TGTGCCTGGAGTGTAGGTTCTAGCGGGTACAATGAGCAGTTCTTC. The V call is TRBV30, the J call TRBJ2-1; 8 bases are a match to TRBD2. The CDR3 has 15 amino acids. V shed 0 bases, J shed 4 bases, and the junction held 5 bases outside the gene matches. Germline loops: CDR1 GTSNPN, CDR2 SVGIG (reference sequence).

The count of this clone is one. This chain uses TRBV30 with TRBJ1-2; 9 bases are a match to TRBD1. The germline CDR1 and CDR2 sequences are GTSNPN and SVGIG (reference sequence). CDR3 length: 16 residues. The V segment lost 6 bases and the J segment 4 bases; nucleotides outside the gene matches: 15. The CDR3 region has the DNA TGTGCCTGCTTGGGGACAGGGTTTCCTATAGGCTATGGCTACACCTTC. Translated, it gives CACLGTGFPIGYGYTF.